The present entry profiles one TCR beta chain with its context. This CDR3 is 14 amino acids long. Germline-derived CDR1 and CDR2 are KGHSH and LQKENI. V lost 3 bases to trimming and J lost 4 bases; unmatched junction nucleotides: 3. TCRdb keeps only in-frame clones here, not all; method: immunoSEQ multiplex PCR. The sample contains tens of thousands of clones, roughly 93% of which appear only once. Related graft donors supplied nonmyeloablative bone marrow transplants, and mixed chimerism was transient. The data were taken from a study of Tregs in tolerant kidney transplant recipients. This chain links TRBV18 with TRBJ2-5; 9 bases line up with TRBD1. This TCR was recovered from a human patient who received a combined kidney and bone marrow transplant. Some T cells may have come from the graft donor. The sequencing here drew on CD4+ T cells from blood (PBMCs), taken 12 months after the transplant. Here the CDR3 DNA reads TGTGCCAGCTCACCCGGACAGGGGTCAGAGACCCAGTACTTC. This encodes CASSPGQGSETQYF.